These T cell receptor beta chains were read from a single sample in a study of T cell responses to AZD1222 COVID-19 vaccine. TCRdb's copy holds only in-frame clones and misses some; the assay was immunoSEQ multiplex PCR. The sample includes about 130,000 clones, roughly 90% seen only once; the top ten take under 3.5%. The sample was peripheral blood, taken 28 days after the second AZD1222 dose. These receptor sequences come from an adult who received the AZD1222 COVID-19 vaccine. The CDR3 runs from the conserved cysteine through the conserved F or W. A D gene is named only where the DNA matches it firmly. Not all rows give a size; the values are once, few, many and, for expanded clones, a class.

TRBJ2-1 | TRBV19 | . | . | TGTGCCAGTAGTAGGGGGCTATCCGGGGAGCAGTTCTTC | CASSRGLSGEQFF
TRBJ1-5 | TRBV28 | . | once | TGTGCCAGCATTCGGACTCTAGGGGCACATCAGCCCCAGCATTTT | CASIRTLGAHQPQHF
TRBJ2-5 | TRBV7-2 | TRBD1 | . | TGTGCCAGCAGCTTCGGACAGGGTGGCGAGACCCAGTACTTC | CASSFGQGGETQYF
TRBJ2-3 | TRBV7-2 | . | . | TGTGCCAGCAGCTTAGAAGTAGGGGTGGATACGCAGTATTTT | CASSLEVGVDTQYF
TRBJ2-1 | TRBV19 | TRBD1 | few | TGTGCCAGTAGTTTGACAGGGGGTTCCCCCTACAATGAGCAGTTCTTC | CASSLTGGSPYNEQFF
TRBJ1-1 | TRBV7-2 | . | . | TGTGCCAGCAGCATTACCTGGGGGGACACTGAAGCTTTCTTT | CASSITWGDTEAFF
TRBJ2-7 | TRBV6-5 | . | . | . | CASSSSRNEQYF
TRBJ2-1 | TRBV28 | . | . | TGTGCCAGCAGTTTCCTAGACTACAATGAGCAGTTCTTC | CASSFLDYNEQFF
TRBJ2-2 | TRBV4-2 | TRBD2 | . | TGTGCCAGCAGCCAAGGGCCTCAGACTAGCGGGAGGGTCGGGGAGCTGTTTTTT | CASSQGPQTSGRVGELFF
TRBJ1-1 | TRBV4-3 | TRBD1 | . | TGCGCCAGCAGCCAAAAAGGGACAGCGAACACTGAAGCTTTCTTT | CASSQKGTANTEAFF
TRBJ1-5 | TRBV14 | TRBD1 | . | TGTGCCAGCAGCCAAGAGACAGGGAGGCCCCAGCATTTT | CASSQETGRPQHF
TRBJ1-1 | TRBV3-1/TRBV3-2 | TRBD1 | . | TGTGCCAGCAGCCAACCCTTGACAGGGCGAAGTACTGAAGCTTTCTTT | CASSQPLTGRSTEAFF
TRBJ2-7 | TRBV6-5 | TRBD1 | . | TGTGCCAGCAACAGGGGGTTCTACGAGCAGTACTTC | CASNRGFYEQYF
TRBJ2-2 | TRBV4-2 | TRBD1 | . | TGTGCCAGCAGCCCCCGGGACAGGGACACCGGGGAGCTGTTTTTT | CASSPRDRDTGELFF
TRBJ1-2 | TRBV30 | . | . | TGTGCCTGGAGCGGACTTAGGGACAACTATGGCTACACCTTC | CAWSGLRDNYGYTF
TRBJ1-6 | TRBV9 | . | . | TGTGCCAGCAGCGCCATGGCCGGGACGATTAATTCACCCCTCCACTTT | CASSAMAGTINSPLHF
TRBJ1-5 | TRBV6-2/TRBV6-3 | . | . | TGTGCCAGCAGTTACCCCGGGAATCAGCCCCAGCATTTT | CASSYPGNQPQHF
TRBJ1-5 | TRBV7-2 | TRBD1 | . | TGTGCCAGCAGCTTACAGGGGGCGAGGCAGCCCCAGCATTTT | CASSLQGARQPQHF
TRBJ1-2 | TRBV4-3 | . | . | TGCGCCAGCAGCCATGGTGGGGCGCCAAGTAACTATGGCTACACCTTC | CASSHGGAPSNYGYTF
TRBJ2-3 | TRBV5-1 | . | . | TGCGCCAGCAGCTTGGAAAAAGGGGGTCGGAGCACAGATACGCAGTATTTT | CASSLEKGGRSTDTQYF
TRBJ1-2 | TRBV2 | TRBD1 | . | TGTGCCAGCAGTTACAGGGGGGACTATGGCTACACCTTC | CASSYRGDYGYTF
TRBJ2-2 | TRBV5-1 | . | . | TGCGCCAGCAGCTCCCCTTCTCAGGCAGGGGAGCTGTTTTTT | CASSSPSQAGELFF
TRBJ2-5 | TRBV25-1 | . | . | TGTGCCAGCAGTGACACCGGTGGAGGGGAGACCCAGTACTTC | CASSDTGGGETQYF
TRBJ2-1 | TRBV12-5 | . | once | TGTGCTAGTGGGCCTGGGACCACTAGCAGGAACAATGAGCAGTTCTTC | CASGPGTTSRNNEQFF
TRBJ1-4 | TRBV5-4 | TRBD1 | . | TGTGCCAGCAGCTTGCCAGGGGGAGGTGAAAAACTGTTTTTT | CASSLPGGGEKLFF
TRBJ1-1 | TRBV7-2 | . | . | TGTGCCAGCAGCTTAGCTCCAAACACTGAAGCTTTCTTT | CASSLAPNTEAFF
TRBJ1-1 | TRBV28 | TRBD1 | . | TGTGCCAGCAGTTTCCCGACAGGGCATAAAGCTTTCTTT | CASSFPTGHKAFF
TRBJ1-4 | TRBV2 | . | . | TGTGCCAGTACAGACGCAACTAATGAAAAACTGTTTTTT | CASTDATNEKLFF
TRBJ1-5 | TRBV27 | TRBD1 | once | TGTGCCAGCAGTTCATCCGGGACAGAGAGGGTTCAGCCCCAGCATTTT | CASSSSGTERVQPQHF
TRBJ1-4 | TRBV28 | . | . | TGTGCCAGCACCTTGCCGGGGTCAGGTGAAAAACTGTTTTTT | CASTLPGSGEKLFF
TRBJ2-1 | TRBV24-1 | TRBD2 | . | TGTGCCACCAGTGACTCCGGACTAGCCGGGAATGAGCAGTTCTTC | CATSDSGLAGNEQFF
TRBJ2-3 | TRBV28 | . | . | TGTGCCAGCAGTTTAGGTACTAGATATACGCAGTATTTT | CASSLGTRYTQYF
TRBJ2-3 | TRBV7-8 | TRBD2 | . | TGTGCCAGCAGCCAAGGGGGAGGACTAGCGGGAGCCTGGTGGACAGATACGCAGTATTTT | CASSQGGGLAGAWWTDTQYF
TRBJ2-1 | TRBV3-1/TRBV3-2 | . | few | TGTGCCAGCAGCCTAAGACGGGAGCAGTTCTTC | CASSLRREQFF
TRBJ1-4 | TRBV5-6 | . | . | TGTGCCAGCAGCTTGGGGCCGACAGGCCCAAATGAAAAACTGTTTTTT | CASSLGPTGPNEKLFF
TRBJ1-1 | TRBV7-9 | TRBD1 | few | TGTGCCAGCAGCTTAGAACAGGGGGCGAACACTGAAGCTTTCTTT | CASSLEQGANTEAFF
TRBJ2-5 | TRBV6-2/TRBV6-3 | TRBD2 | . | TGTGCCAGCAGTCAAGGAGGACTAGTACAAGAGACCCAGTACTTC | CASSQGGLVQETQYF
TRBJ1-1 | TRBV7-2 | . | . | TGTGCCAGCAGCTTAGGAGGGTTGAACACTGAAGCTTTCTTT | CASSLGGLNTEAFF
TRBJ2-3 | TRBV28 | TRBD1 | . | TGTGCCAGCAGTTCCAGACAGGGGGTGGGAAGCACAGATACGCAGTATTTT | CASSSRQGVGSTDTQYF
TRBJ2-2 | TRBV12-3/TRBV12-4 | . | . | TGTGCCAGCAGTCCGGGACTTGGCGGGGAGCTGTTTTTT | CASSPGLGGELFF
TRBJ2-3 | TRBV24-1 | TRBD2 | . | TGTGCCACCAGTGAACCCGTCCTAGCGGGGTTCACAGATACGCAGTATTTT | CATSEPVLAGFTDTQYF
TRBJ1-1 | TRBV24-1 | . | . | TGTGCCACCAGTGATCGGCAGGGCAGCACTGAAGCTTTCTTT | CATSDRQGSTEAFF
TRBJ2-5 | TRBV11-3 | TRBD1 | . | TGTGCCAGCAGCACCGGGACAGTCCCGGGAGAGACCCAGTACTTC | CASSTGTVPGETQYF
TRBJ1-1 | TRBV29-1 | TRBD1 | . | TGCAGCGCCTCCGGGACAGATATTGAAGCTTTCTTT | CSASGTDIEAFF
TRBJ2-2 | TRBV6-1 | TRBD1 | . | TGTGCCAGCAGCGAAGCCCTGTCGACAGGGCGCGGGGAGCTGTTTTTT | CASSEALSTGRGELFF
TRBJ2-7 | TRBV21-1 | . | . | TGTGCCAGCAGCAAAGCGCAAGCGAAAACCTACGAGCAGTACTTC | CASSKAQAKTYEQYF
TRBJ2-2 | TRBV6-5 | . | . | TGTGCCACCCAGGTGGAGGCGCGTGGGGAGCTGTTTTTT | CATQVEARGELFF
TRBJ2-7 | TRBV5-4 | . | . | TGTGCCAGCAGCTTGGATGGGGCCGGGCGTAGAGAGCAGTACTTC | CASSLDGAGRREQYF
TRBJ2-1 | TRBV29-1 | TRBD2 | . | TGCAGCGTTCGCAAGGGGTCTAGCGGGAGGTCCGGGTACAATGAGCAGTTCTTC | CSVRKGSSGRSGYNEQFF